This paragraph covers one T cell receptor (beta chain) sequence. This sample is part of a study of technical replicates of blood from a few donors. Trimming removed 5 bases from V and 6 bases from J, with 7 bases in between. CDR1 is SNHLY, CDR2 FYNNEI, per germline. This CDR3 is 11 amino acids long. Some clones are missing from TCRdb's copy, which holds only in-frame ones; the method was immunoSEQ multiplex PCR. This sample has 72,000 or so clones; approximately 92% occur once, and the top ten carry 0.42%. This receptor was identified in a human donor in good health. The chain has TRBV2 and TRBJ1-1; D ambiguous. The sample comprised T cells isolated from PBMCs. The CDR3 DNA reads as TGTGCCAGCAGTCTAGAGGCTGAAGCTTTCTTT. Protein: CASSLEAEAFF.